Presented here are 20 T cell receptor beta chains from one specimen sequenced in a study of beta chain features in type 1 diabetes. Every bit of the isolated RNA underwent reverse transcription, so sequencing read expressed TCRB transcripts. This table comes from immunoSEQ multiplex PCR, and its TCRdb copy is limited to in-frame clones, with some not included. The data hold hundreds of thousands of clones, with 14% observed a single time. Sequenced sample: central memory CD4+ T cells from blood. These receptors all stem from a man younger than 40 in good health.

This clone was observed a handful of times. The CDR3, as DNA: TGTGCCAGCGTTTTGCGAGATACGCAGTATTTT. Its protein product is CASVLRDTQYF. The rearrangement uses TRBV9 and TRBJ2-3, with D uncertain. The length of the CDR3 is 11 residues. Germline values: CDR1 SGDLS, CDR2 YYNGEE. V gave up 7 bases and J gave up 5 bases, with 8 bases separating them.

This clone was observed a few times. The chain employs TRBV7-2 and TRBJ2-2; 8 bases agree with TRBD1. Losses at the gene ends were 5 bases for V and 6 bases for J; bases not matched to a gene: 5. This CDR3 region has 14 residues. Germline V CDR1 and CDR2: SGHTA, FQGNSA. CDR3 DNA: TGTGCCAGCAGCCCCCAGGGACAGGCCGGGGAGCTGTTTTTT. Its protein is CASSPQGQAGELFF.

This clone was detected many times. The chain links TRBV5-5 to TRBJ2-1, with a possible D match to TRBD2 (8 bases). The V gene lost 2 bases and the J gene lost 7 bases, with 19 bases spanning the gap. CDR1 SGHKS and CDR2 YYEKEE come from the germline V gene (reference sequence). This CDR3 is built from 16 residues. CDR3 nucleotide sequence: TGTGCCAGCAGCTTCCTGACAGGGATAGCGGGGAATGAGCAGTTCTTC. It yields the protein CASSFLTGIAGNEQFF.

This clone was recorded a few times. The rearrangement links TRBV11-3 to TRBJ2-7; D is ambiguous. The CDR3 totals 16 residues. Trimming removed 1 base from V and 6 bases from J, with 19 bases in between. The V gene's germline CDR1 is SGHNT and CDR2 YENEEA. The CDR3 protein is CASSLAFGQRLGEQYV. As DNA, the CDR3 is TGTGCCAGCAGCTTAGCCTTCGGGCAGCGTCTTGGCGAGCAGTACGTC.

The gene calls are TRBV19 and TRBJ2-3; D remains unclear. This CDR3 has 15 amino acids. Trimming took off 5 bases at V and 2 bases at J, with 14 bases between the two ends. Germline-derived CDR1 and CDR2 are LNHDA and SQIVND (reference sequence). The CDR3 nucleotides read TGTGCCAGTAGTTCGGGCGCGTTAAACACAGATACGCAGTATTTT. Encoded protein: CASSSGALNTDTQYF.

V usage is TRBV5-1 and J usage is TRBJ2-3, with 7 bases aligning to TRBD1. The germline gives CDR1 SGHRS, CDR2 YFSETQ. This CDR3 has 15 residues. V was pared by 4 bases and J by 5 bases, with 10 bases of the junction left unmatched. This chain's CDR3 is CASSPGRGRRDTQYF. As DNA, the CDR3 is TGCGCCAGCAGCCCGGGTAGGGGGCGGAGAGATACGCAGTATTTT.

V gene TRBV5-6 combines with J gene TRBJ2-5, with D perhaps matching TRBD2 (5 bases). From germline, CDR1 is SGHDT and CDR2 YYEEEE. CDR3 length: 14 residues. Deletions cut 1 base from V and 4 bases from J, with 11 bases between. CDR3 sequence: CASSLSLRGETQYF. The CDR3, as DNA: TGTGCCAGCAGCTTGAGTCTCCGGGGAGAGACCCAGTACTTC.

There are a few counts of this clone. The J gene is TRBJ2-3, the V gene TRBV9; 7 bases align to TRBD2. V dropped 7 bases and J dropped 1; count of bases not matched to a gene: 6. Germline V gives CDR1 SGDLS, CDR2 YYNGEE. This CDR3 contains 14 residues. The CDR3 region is CASGLAGGTDTQYF. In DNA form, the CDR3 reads TGTGCCAGCGGTCTCGCGGGGGGCACAGATACGCAGTATTTT.

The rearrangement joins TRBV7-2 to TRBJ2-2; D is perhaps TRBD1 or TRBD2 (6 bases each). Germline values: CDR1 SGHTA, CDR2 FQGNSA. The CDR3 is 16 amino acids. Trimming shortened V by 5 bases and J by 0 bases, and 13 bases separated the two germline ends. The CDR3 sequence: CASSPKEGANTGELFF. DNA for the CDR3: TGTGCCAGCAGCCCTAAGGAGGGGGCGAACACCGGGGAGCTGTTTTTT.

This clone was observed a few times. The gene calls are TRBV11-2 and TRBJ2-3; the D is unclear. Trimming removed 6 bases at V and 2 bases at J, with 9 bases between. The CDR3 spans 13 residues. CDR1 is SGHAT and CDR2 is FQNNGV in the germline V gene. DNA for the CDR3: TGTGCCAGCAGGACAATCAACACAGATACGCAGTATTTT. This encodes CASRTINTDTQYF.

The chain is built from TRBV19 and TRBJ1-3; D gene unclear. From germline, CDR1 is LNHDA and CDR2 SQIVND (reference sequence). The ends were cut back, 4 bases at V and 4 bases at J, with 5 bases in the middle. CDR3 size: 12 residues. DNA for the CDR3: TGTGCCAGTAGTAAAGCGGGAAACACCATATATTTT. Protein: CASSKAGNTIYF.

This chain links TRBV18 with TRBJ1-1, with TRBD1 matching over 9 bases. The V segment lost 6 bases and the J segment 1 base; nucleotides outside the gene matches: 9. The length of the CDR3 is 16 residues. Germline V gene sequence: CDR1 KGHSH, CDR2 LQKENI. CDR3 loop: CASSRGQGKRNTEAFF. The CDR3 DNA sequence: TGTGCCAGCTCCCGCGGACAGGGGAAGAGGAACACTGAAGCTTTCTTT. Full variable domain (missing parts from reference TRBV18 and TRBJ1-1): NAGVMQNPRHLVRRRGQEARLRCSPMKGHSHVYWYRQLPEEGLKFMVYLQKENIIDESGMPKERFSAEFPKEGPSILRIQQVVRGDSAAYFCASSRGQGKRNTEAFFGQGTRLTVV.

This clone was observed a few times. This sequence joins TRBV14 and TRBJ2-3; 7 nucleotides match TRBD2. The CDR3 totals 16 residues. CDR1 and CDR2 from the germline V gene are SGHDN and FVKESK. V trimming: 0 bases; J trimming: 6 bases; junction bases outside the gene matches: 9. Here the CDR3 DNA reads TGTGCCAGCAGCCAAGACCGGTGGGAGGGGTTGGATACGCAGTATTTT. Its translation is CASSQDRWEGLDTQYF.

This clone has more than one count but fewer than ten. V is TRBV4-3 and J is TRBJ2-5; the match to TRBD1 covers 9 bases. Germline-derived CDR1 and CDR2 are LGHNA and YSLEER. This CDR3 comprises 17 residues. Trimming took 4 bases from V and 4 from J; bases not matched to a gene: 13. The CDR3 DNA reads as TGCGCCAGCAGCCCCCCTGCCGTACCGGGACAGGGAGAGACCCAGTACTTC. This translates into CASSPPAVPGQGETQYF.

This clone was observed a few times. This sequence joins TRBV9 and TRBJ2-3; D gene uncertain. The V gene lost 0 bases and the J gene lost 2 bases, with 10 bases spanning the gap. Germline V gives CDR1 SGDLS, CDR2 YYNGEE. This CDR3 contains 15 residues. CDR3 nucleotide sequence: TGTGCCAGCAGCGTAGGCTCGACCCCCACAGATACGCAGTATTTT. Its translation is CASSVGSTPTDTQYF.

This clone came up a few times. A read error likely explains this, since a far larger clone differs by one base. CDR3: CASRGDTGSGANVLTF. The DNA for the CDR3 is TGTGCCAGCAGGGGGGATACGGGCTCTGGGGCCAACGTCCTGACTTTC. This sequence joins TRBV5-6 and TRBJ2-6; TRBD1 or TRBD2 may be the D gene (5 bases each). This CDR3 region has 16 residues. Germline loops: CDR1 SGHDT, CDR2 YYEEEE. The V gene lost 5 bases and the J gene lost 0 bases, with 12 bases spanning the gap.

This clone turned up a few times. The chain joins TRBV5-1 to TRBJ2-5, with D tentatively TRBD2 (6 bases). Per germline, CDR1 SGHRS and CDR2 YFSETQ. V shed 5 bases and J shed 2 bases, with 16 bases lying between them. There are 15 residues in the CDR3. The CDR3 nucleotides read TGCGCCAGCAGTCCCGGACTCCGGGGGCAAGAGACCCAGTACTTC. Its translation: CASSPGLRGQETQYF.

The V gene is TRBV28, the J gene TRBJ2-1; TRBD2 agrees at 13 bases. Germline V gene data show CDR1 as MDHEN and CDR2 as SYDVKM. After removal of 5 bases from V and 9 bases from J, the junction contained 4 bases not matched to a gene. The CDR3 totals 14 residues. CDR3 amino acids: CASSGTSGTGEQFF. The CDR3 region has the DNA TGTGCCAGCAGTGGGACTAGCGGGACGGGTGAGCAGTTCTTC.

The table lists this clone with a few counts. The CDR3 reads CASRAVNTGELFF. As DNA, the CDR3 is TGTGCCAGTCGTGCGGTCAACACCGGGGAGCTGTTTTTT. This sequence joins TRBV19 and TRBJ2-2, with D uncertain. Trimming stripped 8 bases from V and 2 bases from J, with 9 bases between. Germline V gene data show CDR1 as LNHDA and CDR2 as SQIVND (reference sequence). This CDR3 region has 13 residues.

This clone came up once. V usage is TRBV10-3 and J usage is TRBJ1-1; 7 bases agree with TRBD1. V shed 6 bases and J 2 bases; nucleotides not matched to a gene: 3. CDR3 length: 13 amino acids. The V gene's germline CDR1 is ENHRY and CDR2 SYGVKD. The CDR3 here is CAIRGQTNTEAFF. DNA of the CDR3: TGTGCCATCAGGGGACAGACCAACACTGAAGCTTTCTTT.